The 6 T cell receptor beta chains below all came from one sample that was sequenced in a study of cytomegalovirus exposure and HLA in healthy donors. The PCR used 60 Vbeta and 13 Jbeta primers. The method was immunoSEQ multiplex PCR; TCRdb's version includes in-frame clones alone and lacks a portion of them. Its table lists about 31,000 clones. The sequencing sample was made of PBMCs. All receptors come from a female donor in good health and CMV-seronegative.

The CDR3 DNA follows: TGTGCCAGCAGTCAGACAGCCGCCTACGAGCAGTACTTC. Its protein is CASSQTAAYEQYF. This sequence joins TRBV2 and TRBJ2-7; possibly TRBD1 for D (5 bases). Germline values: CDR1 SNHLY, CDR2 FYNNEI. V dropped 5 bases and J dropped 2 bases, with 10 bases sitting between them. The CDR3 runs 13 residues.

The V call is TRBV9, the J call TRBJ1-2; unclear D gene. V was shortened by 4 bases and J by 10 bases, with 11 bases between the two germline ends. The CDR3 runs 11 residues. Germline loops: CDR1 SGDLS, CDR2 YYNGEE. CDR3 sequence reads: CASSSTTDYTF. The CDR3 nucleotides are TGTGCCAGCAGCTCTACCACTGACTACACCTTC.

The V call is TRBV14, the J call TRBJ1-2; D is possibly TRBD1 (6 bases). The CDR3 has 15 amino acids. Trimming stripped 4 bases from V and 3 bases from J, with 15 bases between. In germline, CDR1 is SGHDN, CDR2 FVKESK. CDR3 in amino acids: CASSPNGQTYYGYTF. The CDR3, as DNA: TGTGCCAGCAGCCCGAATGGACAGACTTACTATGGCTACACCTTC.

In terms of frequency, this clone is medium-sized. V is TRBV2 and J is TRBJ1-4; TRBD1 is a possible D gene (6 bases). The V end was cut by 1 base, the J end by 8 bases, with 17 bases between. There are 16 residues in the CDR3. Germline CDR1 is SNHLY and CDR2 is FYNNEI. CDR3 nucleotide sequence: TGTGCCAGCAGTGAAGTTGTTTGGGCAGGGGAAGAAAAACTGTTTTTT. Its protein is CASSEVVWAGEEKLFF.

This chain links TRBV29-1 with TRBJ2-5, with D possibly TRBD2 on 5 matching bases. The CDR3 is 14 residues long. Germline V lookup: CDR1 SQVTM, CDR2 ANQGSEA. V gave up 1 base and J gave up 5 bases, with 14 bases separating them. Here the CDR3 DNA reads TGCAGCGTTGAAGTCCTAGGGAGAGGGGAGACCCAGTACTTC. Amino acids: CSVEVLGRGETQYF.

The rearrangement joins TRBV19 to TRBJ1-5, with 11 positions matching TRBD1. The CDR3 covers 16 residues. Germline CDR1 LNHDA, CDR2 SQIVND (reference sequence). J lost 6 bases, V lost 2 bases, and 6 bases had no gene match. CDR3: CASSIRGQGVLQPQHF. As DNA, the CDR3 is TGTGCCAGTAGTATAAGGGGACAGGGGGTACTTCAGCCCCAGCATTTT. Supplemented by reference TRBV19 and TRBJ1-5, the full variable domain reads DGGITQSPKYLFRKEGQNVTLSCEQNLNHDAMYWYRQDPGQGLRLIYYSQIVNDFQKGDIAEGYSVSREKKESFPLTVTSAQKNPTAFYLCASSIRGQGVLQPQHFGDGTRLSIL.